These 14 T cell receptor beta chains originate from one sample sequenced in a study of T-cell memory formation after mild COVID-19. In TCRdb, the 5' RACE reads were re-called with MiXCR into one record per CDR3 protein. Among approximately 300,000 distinct CDR3 sequences listed, about 15% were seen once. Sequenced: PBMCs or a T cell subset sorted from them (not recorded which). The receptors here all came from a man aged 18-30 years who had mild COVID-19 (a few samples of this study predate the infection). Cell type and time point are not known.

The table lists this clonotype with a few counts. V usage is TRBV12-3 or TRBV12-4 and J usage is TRBJ2-1, with 14 nucleotides matching TRBD2. The ends lost 6 bases at V and 7 bases at J; junction bases unmatched: 5. This CDR3 has 15 amino acids. This CDR3 is CASRTGLAGENEQFF. CDR3 coding DNA: TGTGCCAGCAGAACGGGACTAGCGGGGGAAAATGAGCAGTTCTTC.

This clonotype appeared a few times. The V call is TRBV4-1, the J call TRBJ1-5; unclear D gene. This CDR3 contains 15 residues. Per the germline V gene, CDR1 is MGHRA and CDR2 is YSYEKL. The V gene lost 6 bases and the J gene lost 0 bases, with 12 bases spanning the gap. The CDR3 DNA reads as TGCGCCAGCAGGGAGATGACAAATAGCAATCAGCCCCAGCATTTT. The encoded protein is CASREMTNSNQPQHF.

This clonotype turned up a few times. The gene calls are TRBV7-9 and TRBJ1-1; D uncertain. CDR1 is SEHNR and CDR2 is FQNEAQ in the germline V gene (reference sequence). This CDR3 contains 15 residues. The ends were cut back, 5 bases at V and 4 bases at J, with 17 bases in the middle. CDR3 nucleotides: TGTGCCAGCAGCGCGGGCGTTGATTTGGCCACTGAAGCTTTCTTT. Translated, it gives CASSAGVDLATEAFF.

This clonotype was counted between two and nine times. The rearrangement links TRBV7-2 to TRBJ2-3; D perhaps matches TRBD2 (6 bases). CDR1 is SGHTA, CDR2 FQGNSA, per germline. V lost 1 base and J lost 0, with 8 bases in between. This CDR3 region has 15 residues. In DNA form, the CDR3 reads TGTGCCAGCAGCTTAGTCGGGACTAGCACAGATACGCAGTATTTT. Translation: CASSLVGTSTDTQYF. Full variable domain (remainder filled in from reference TRBV7-2 and TRBJ2-3): GAGVSQSPSNKVTEKGKDVELRCDPISGHTALYWYRQSLGQGLEFLIYFQGNSAPDKSGLPSDRFSAERTGGSVSTLTIQRTQQEDSAVYLCASSLVGTSTDTQYFGPGTRLTVL.

The genes are TRBV7-8 and TRBJ2-7; TRBD1 is a possible D gene (5 bases). With 5 bases removed from V and 3 bases from J, the gap between germline ends came to 14 bases. The CDR3 totals 14 residues. Germline values: CDR1 SGHVS, CDR2 FQNEAQ. This CDR3 is CASSEPTEGYEQYV. The CDR3 bases are TGTGCCAGCAGCGAACCGACAGAAGGCTACGAGCAGTACGTC.

The chain recombines TRBV9 with TRBJ1-1; D possibly corresponds to TRBD1 (5 bases). Trimming left V 0 bases short and J 4 bases short, with 13 bases between. The CDR3 runs 15 residues. Germline loops: CDR1 SGDLS, CDR2 YYNGEE. Here the CDR3 reads CASSVGHGGGTEAFF. The CDR3 coding sequence is TGTGCCAGCAGCGTAGGCCATGGGGGGGGCACTGAAGCTTTCTTT.

This clonotype came up a few times. CDR3 in amino acids: CASSTGTSENIQYF. In DNA form, the CDR3 reads TGCGCCAGCAGCACCGGGACTAGCGAAAACATTCAGTACTTC. This chain joins TRBV4-1 and TRBJ2-4; 10 nucleotides align to TRBD2. Germline V gene lookup returns CDR1 MGHRA and CDR2 YSYEKL. CDR3 length: 14 residues. The V and J ends lost 5 bases and 5 bases, in that order; junction bases with no gene match: 3.

This clonotype was observed a handful of times. The chain couples TRBV7-2 to TRBJ1-4; a possible D gene is TRBD1 (6 bases). Per germline, CDR1 SGHTA and CDR2 FQGNSA. The CDR3 contains 14 residues. V dropped 7 bases and J dropped 7 bases, with 16 bases sitting between them. The CDR3 DNA reads TGTGCCAGCAACCGGCGGGGGCTGGCTGAAAAACTGTTTTTT. Its translation: CASNRRGLAEKLFF.

This clonotype occurred a few times. The CDR3 sequence: CASSIGTGTNYGYTF. CDR3 nucleotide sequence: TGCGCCAGCAGCATCGGGACAGGGACTAACTATGGCTACACCTTC. The chain uses TRBV5-1 and TRBJ1-2; 9 positions agree with TRBD1. CDR1 is SGHRS, CDR2 YFSETQ, per germline. Trimming cost V 4 bases and J 0 bases; bases outside gene matches: 4. This CDR3 contains 15 residues.

The J gene is TRBJ1-4, the V gene TRBV6-6; TRBD1 agrees at 10 bases. In germline, CDR1 is MNHNY, CDR2 SVGAGI (reference sequence). This CDR3 spans 19 amino acids. V shed 7 bases, J shed 2 bases, and the junction held 16 bases outside the gene matches. The CDR3 loop is CASKTAAGQGGETNEKLFF. The CDR3 DNA reads TGTGCCAGCAAAACGGCCGCCGGACAGGGGGGTGAGACTAATGAAAAACTGTTTTTT.

The V call is TRBV11-2, the J call TRBJ2-5, with D tentatively TRBD2 (6 bases). The CDR3 sequence is 16 residues long. V lost 4 bases, J lost 4 bases, and 19 bases lay in between. Germline V CDR1 and CDR2: SGHAT, FQNNGV. The CDR3 loop reads CASSSWSRGRRETQYF. For the CDR3, the DNA is TGTGCCAGCAGCTCCTGGAGCCGGGGGAGAAGAGAGACCCAGTACTTC.

This clonotype has more than one count but fewer than ten. This sequence joins TRBV4-2 and TRBJ2-5; 14 nucleotides match TRBD2. This CDR3 contains 18 residues. CDR1 is LGHNA and CDR2 is YNFKEQ in the germline V gene. The junction had 7 bases not matched to a gene; V was cut back by 3 bases and J by 1 base. CDR3 nucleotides: TGTGCCAGCAGCCAGTCGACTAGCGGGGGGGGGACCCAAGAGACCCAGTACTTC. As protein: CASSQSTSGGGTQETQYF.

This clonotype was detected only a few times. The rearrangement uses TRBV11-2 and TRBJ2-7; TRBD1 matches at 7 bases. Germline V gene sequence: CDR1 SGHAT, CDR2 FQNNGV. The CDR3 has 12 residues. With V trimmed by 7 bases and J by 5 bases, 5 bases remained unmatched. The CDR3, as DNA: TGTGCCAGCACCGAGACAGGGAACGAGCAGTACTTC. Residues: CASTETGNEQYF.

The chain links TRBV4-3 to TRBJ2-3; 8 bases line up with TRBD2. Germline loops: CDR1 LGHNA, CDR2 YSLEER. With V trimmed by 3 bases and J by 5 bases, 10 bases remained unmatched. The CDR3 runs 16 residues. CDR3 bases: TGCGCCAGCAGCCAGAGGGTCGGGGGGGGAGAAGATACGCAGTATTTT. Residues: CASSQRVGGGEDTQYF.